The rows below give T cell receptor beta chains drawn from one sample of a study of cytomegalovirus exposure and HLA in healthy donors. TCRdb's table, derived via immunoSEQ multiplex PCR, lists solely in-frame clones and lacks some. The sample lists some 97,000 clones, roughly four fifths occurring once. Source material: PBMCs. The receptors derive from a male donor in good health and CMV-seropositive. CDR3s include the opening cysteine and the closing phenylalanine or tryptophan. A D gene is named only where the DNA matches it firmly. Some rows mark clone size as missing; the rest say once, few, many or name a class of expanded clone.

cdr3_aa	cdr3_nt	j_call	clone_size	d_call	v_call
CASRPEIAAYEQYF	TGCGCCAGCAGACCCGAGATAGCTGCATACGAGCAGTACTTC	TRBJ2-7	-	-	TRBV5-1
CASSSQGSSDTQYF	TGCGCCAGCAGCTCACAGGGTTCGTCAGATACGCAGTATTTT	TRBJ2-3	-	-	TRBV5-1
CASSLSGTSGGNEQFF	TGCGCCAGCAGCTTGTCCGGGACTAGCGGGGGGAATGAGCAGTTCTTC	TRBJ2-1	-	TRBD2	TRBV5-1
CASSQDLTRTSRGETQYF	TGCGCCAGCAGCCAAGACCTAACTCGGACCTCTCGGGGAGAGACCCAGTACTTC	TRBJ2-5	-	-	TRBV4-1
CASSLGLAGVADTQYF	TGCGCCAGCAGCCTAGGACTAGCGGGGGTTGCAGATACGCAGTATTTT	TRBJ2-3	-	TRBD2	TRBV4-3
CASGLVPGAIYEQYF	TGTGCTAGTGGTTTGGTACCAGGGGCCATCTACGAGCAGTACTTC	TRBJ2-7	-	-	TRBV12-5
CASSMNGGQFYGYTF	TGTGCCAGCAGCATGAACGGTGGACAATTCTATGGCTACACCTTC	TRBJ1-2	-	-	TRBV9
CASSVAEPLNEQFF	TGTGCCAGCAGCGTAGCCGAACCCCTAAATGAGCAGTTCTTC	TRBJ2-1	once	-	TRBV9
CASSSGRGDNSPLHF	TGTGCCAGTAGTTCCGGTCGGGGGGATAATTCACCCCTCCACTTT	TRBJ1-6	-	-	TRBV19
CASSLGRQGVRETQYF	TGTGCCAGCAGCTTAGGTCGACAGGGGGTAAGGGAGACCCAGTACTTC	TRBJ2-5	-	TRBD1	TRBV7-2
CASSQKKKQYF	TGCGCCAGCAGCCAGAAGAAAAAGCAGTACTTC	TRBJ2-7	-	-	TRBV5-1
CSVKRDYEQYF	TGCAGCGTTAAGAGAGACTACGAGCAGTACTTC	TRBJ2-7	many	-	TRBV29-1
CASSSNRGQYNEQFF	TGTGCCAGCAGCTCCAACAGGGGGCAGTACAATGAGCAGTTCTTC	TRBJ2-1	-	TRBD1	TRBV7-2
CASSPEGLYDEQYF	TGTGCCAGCAGTCCCGAGGGCCTCTATGACGAGCAGTACTTC	TRBJ2-7	-	-	TRBV6-5
CASSVDGVSYGYTF	TGTGCCAGCAGCGTAGACGGGGTGAGCTATGGCTACACCTTC	TRBJ1-2	-	-	TRBV9
CASRHGQGSYTQYF	TGTGCCAGCAGACACGGACAGGGCTCGTATACGCAGTATTTT	TRBJ2-3	-	TRBD1	TRBV6-5
CAWSKTGFEYGYTF	TGTGCCTGGAGTAAGACAGGGTTTGAATATGGCTACACCTTC	TRBJ1-2	once	TRBD1	TRBV30
CASSLRDSGNQPQHF	TGTGCCAGCAGTTTGAGAGATTCCGGCAATCAGCCCCAGCATTTT	TRBJ1-5	-	-	TRBV28
CASSSGTEIYGYTF	TGTGCCAGCAGTTCCGGGACAGAGATATATGGCTACACCTTC	TRBJ1-2	-	TRBD1	TRBV6-1
CASSSDRGSEKLFF	TGTGCCAGCAGTTCTGACAGGGGGAGTGAAAAACTGTTTTTT	TRBJ1-4	-	TRBD1	TRBV27
CATSGGQARTQYF	TGTGCCACCAGCGGCGGACAGGCAAGGACCCAGTACTTC	TRBJ2-5	few	TRBD1	TRBV15
CASSYSGSLDYGYTF	TGTGCCAGCAGTTACTCTGGCAGCCTAGACTATGGCTACACCTTC	TRBJ1-2	-	-	TRBV6-5
CASRGWDEKLFF	TGCGCCAGCAGGGGCTGGGATGAAAAACTGTTTTTT	TRBJ1-4	few	-	TRBV4-1
CASSIYSTDNEQFF	TGTGCCAGCAGTATTTACTCGACAGACAATGAGCAGTTCTTC	TRBJ2-1	-	-	TRBV27
CASSLLLGGTEQFF	TGTGCCAGCAGCTTATTACTGGGGGGAACTGAGCAGTTCTTC	TRBJ2-1	-	-	TRBV7-9
CASSEQGFEETQYF	TGCGCCAGCAGTGAACAGGGGTTTGAAGAGACCCAGTACTTC	TRBJ2-5	once	TRBD1	TRBV10-2